This T cell receptor (beta chain) was documented in a study of CD8+CD57+ T cells in acquired aplastic anemia (dated by TCRdb to the late 2010s). Concerning the study at large: A mean of around 3.2 ug of DNA, ranging from roughly 0.17 to 30 ug, was extracted from sorted CD4+ and CD8+ cells. For healthy donor samples, the average read count was about 9.8 million for CD4+ cells and 11 million to 14 million for CD8+ cells.

With regard to this clonotype: Its antigen has not been determined. Per-nucleotide qualities are absent, and no much larger clonotype sits a single base away.

Profiling of TCR beta VDJ combinations and CDR3 sequences used genomic DNA as the template. TCR repertoire sequencing was run on an Illumina HiSeq 2000. The source study handled its data this way. TRBV/TRBJ rearrangement plots, CDR3 size and DJ length profiles, and Simpson's diversity index were used to assess repertoires. The immunodominant clone was defined as the most abundant DNA sequence in deep sequencing data. CDR3 amino acid sequences were screened for sharing across subjects and compared with published repertoires and the VDJdb database. TCRdb's own reprocessing of the public reads used fastp at Q25 and MiXCR and kept productive beta chains. CDR3 protein sequences are deduplicated, and each keeps its most common genes and DNA. TCRdb's processing, not the authors', yielded these V and J calls. This sample holds about 190,000 distinct CDR3 sequences; 54% were observed only once. About 16% of the sample is taken by the ten largest.

What the research found in general, with its limitations: Between patients and healthy controls, no significant difference in CD8+ Simpson's diversity was found (P=0.060). Around 28 CD8+ CDR3 sequences were found to be shared between patients and controls, but these sequences appeared to be highly expressed in patients and within the immunodominant clones of the patients.

In the study, sorted CD4+ and CD8+ blood T cells from patients with severe aplastic anemia and from healthy subjects underwent deep sequencing of TCR repertoires. Ficoll-Paque density gradient centrifugation was used to isolate peripheral blood mononuclear cells. Before DNA was extracted, CD4+ and CD8+ T cells were sorted using either FACS or magnetic beads. The CDR3 numbers 16 residues from cysteine through phenylalanine. The kept DNA is CDR3 alone, 48 bases in frame from the first base. V is pared back by 1 base and J by 7 bases, with 19 bases lying between the germline termini. CDR1 SEHNR and CDR2 FQNEAQ are derived from the germline V gene (reference sequence).

The sequence came from a human donor in good health, serving as a control. The sequence links TRBV7-9 to TRBJ2-5, with TRBD1 perhaps the D gene, on 5 matching bases. Sequenced: sorted CD4+, CD8+, or CD8+CD57+ T cells (not recorded which) from PBMCs. CDR3 sequence: CASSLVGLGYHGTQYF. In nucleotides, the sequence is TGTGCCAGCAGCTTAGTGGGGCTGGGATACCACGGGACCCAGTACTTC.